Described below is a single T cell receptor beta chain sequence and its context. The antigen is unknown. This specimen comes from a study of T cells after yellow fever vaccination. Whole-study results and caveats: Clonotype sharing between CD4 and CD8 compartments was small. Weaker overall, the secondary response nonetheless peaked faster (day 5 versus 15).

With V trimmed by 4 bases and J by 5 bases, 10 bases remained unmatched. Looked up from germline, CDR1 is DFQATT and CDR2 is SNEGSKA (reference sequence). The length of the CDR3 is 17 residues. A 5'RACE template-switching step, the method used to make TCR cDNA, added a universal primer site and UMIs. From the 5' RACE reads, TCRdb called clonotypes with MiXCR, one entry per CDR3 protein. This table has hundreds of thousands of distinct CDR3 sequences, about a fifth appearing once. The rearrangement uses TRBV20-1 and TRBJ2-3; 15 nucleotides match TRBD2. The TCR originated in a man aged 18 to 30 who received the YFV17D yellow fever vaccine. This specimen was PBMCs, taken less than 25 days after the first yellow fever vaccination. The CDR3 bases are TGCAGTGCTACCTACACGGGACTAGCGGGGGGTGGAGATACGCAGTATTTT. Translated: CSATYTGLAGGGDTQYF.